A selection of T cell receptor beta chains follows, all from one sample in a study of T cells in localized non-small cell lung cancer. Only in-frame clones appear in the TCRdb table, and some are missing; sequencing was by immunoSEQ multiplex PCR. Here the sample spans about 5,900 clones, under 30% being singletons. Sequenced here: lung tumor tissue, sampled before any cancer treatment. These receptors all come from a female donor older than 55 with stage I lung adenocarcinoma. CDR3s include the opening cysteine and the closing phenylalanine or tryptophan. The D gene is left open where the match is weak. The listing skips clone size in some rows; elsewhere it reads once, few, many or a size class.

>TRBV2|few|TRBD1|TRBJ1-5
TGTGCCAGTGCGCGCCGAGGGACAGAAGATCAGCCCCAGCATTTT
CASARRGTEDQPQHF
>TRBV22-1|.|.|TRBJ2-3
TGTGCCAGCAGTGAAGGCAGCGCCTCGAATACGCAGTATTTT
CASSEGSASNTQYF
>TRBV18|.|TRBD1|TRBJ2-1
TGTGCCAGCTCACGCAGAGCCGGGACAGGGGCCGAGCAGTTCTTC
CASSRRAGTGAEQFF
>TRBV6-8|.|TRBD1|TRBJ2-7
TGTGCCAGCAGATCGGACAGGTTCTACGAGCAGTACTTC
CASRSDRFYEQYF
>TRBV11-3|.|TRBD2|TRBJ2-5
TGTGCCAGCAGCTTCCTTTTGGCGGGAGAATGGGAGACCCAGTACTTC
CASSFLLAGEWETQYF
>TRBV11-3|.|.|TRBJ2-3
TGTGCCAGCAGCTTTTATTTAGAGACAGATACGCAGTATTTT
CASSFYLETDTQYF
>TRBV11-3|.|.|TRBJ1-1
TGTGCCAGCAGCTCCCGCAGGGGAGGGACGACTGAAGCTTTCTTT
CASSSRRGGTTEAFF
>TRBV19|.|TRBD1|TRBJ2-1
TGTGCCAGTAGGGCCCAGGGGGCGTCCTACAATGAGCAGTTCTTC
CASRAQGASYNEQFF
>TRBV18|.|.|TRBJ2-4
TGTGCCAGCTCACCCTCGAGGGGGGGCAAAAACATTCAGTACTTC
CASSPSRGGKNIQYF
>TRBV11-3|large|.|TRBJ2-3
TGTGCCAGCAGCTTGGACAGTGGCACAGATACGCAGTATTTT
CASSLDSGTDTQYF
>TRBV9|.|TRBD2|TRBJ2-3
TGTGCCAGCAGCTATACTAGCGCTTCCACAGATACGCAGTATTTT
CASSYTSASTDTQYF
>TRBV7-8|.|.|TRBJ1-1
TGTGCCAGCTCAACTTGGCAGAACACTGAAGCTTTCTTT
CASSTWQNTEAFF
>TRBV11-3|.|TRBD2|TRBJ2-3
TGTGCCAGCAGCTTCTGGCGGGAGGGCCAATATACGCAGTATTTT
CASSFWREGQYTQYF
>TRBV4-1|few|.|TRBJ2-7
TGCGCCAGCAGCCAAGGTCCATGGACTACGCTTTCCTACGAGCAGTACTTC
CASSQGPWTTLSYEQYF
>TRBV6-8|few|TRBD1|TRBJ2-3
TGTGCCAGCAGTTCGGGACAGGCAGCCGATACGCAGTATTTT
CASSSGQAADTQYF
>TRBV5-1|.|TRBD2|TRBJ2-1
TGCGCCAGCAGCCAAGCTTACCTAGCGGGTTACTACAATGAGCAGTTCTTC
CASSQAYLAGYYNEQFF
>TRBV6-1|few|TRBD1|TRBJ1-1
TGTGCCAGCAGTGAAGGGACAGGGGGCAACACTGAAGCTTTCTTT
CASSEGTGGNTEAFF
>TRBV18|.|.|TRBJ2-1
TGTGCCAGCTCACCAATATCGGCCGGGGGCCCTTACAATGAGCAGTTCTTC
CASSPISAGGPYNEQFF
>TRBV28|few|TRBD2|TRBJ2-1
TGTGCCAGCAGTCCCGGACTAGCGGGAGAGGGTTACAATGAGCAGTTCTTC
CASSPGLAGEGYNEQFF
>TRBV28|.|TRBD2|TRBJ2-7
TGTGCCAGCAGTTTATCTCTAGCGGAGAGGGACTTCGAGCAGTACTTC
CASSLSLAERDFEQYF
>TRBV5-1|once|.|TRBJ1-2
TGCGCCAGCAGCTTGGAAGGGACGGAGTATGGCTACACCTTC
CASSLEGTEYGYTF
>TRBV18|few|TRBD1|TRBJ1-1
TGTGCCAGCCTGGCTGACAGGGGGTACACTGAAGCTTTCTTT
CASLADRGYTEAFF
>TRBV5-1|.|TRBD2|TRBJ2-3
TGCGCCAGCAGCCAGGGACTAGCGGGAGCGTCAGATACGCAGTATTTT
CASSQGLAGASDTQYF